A single TCR beta chain is shown here with its context. The antigen it recognizes is unknown. No base quality values were provided; no much bigger clone lies one nucleotide off. Compared with germline, V lacks 3 bases and J lacks 11 bases; bases without a gene match: 9. From the germline V gene, CDR1 is SGHTA and CDR2 is FQGNSA. Reading from cysteine to phenylalanine, the CDR3 counts 13 amino acids. Solely the CDR3 DNA is kept, with 39 bases framed from the first base. The data originate from a study of blood T cells in healthy people across ages (dated by TCRdb to 2014 to 2015). Turning to the overall study: In model experiments, template switching captured roughly one uniquely barcoded TCR beta cDNA molecule for every two T cells. To track age-related changes in TCR beta repertoire diversity, the study relied on deep sequencing normalized with unique cDNA molecular identifiers. The donors were divided into four age groups: young (average around 15 years), middle-aged (approximately 42), aged (about 60) and long-lived (82). To avoid experimental bias, donors of different ages were distributed randomly across sequencing lanes. Two additional independent replicas of 1 million unique cDNA reads from the same blood draw were analyzed for two donors (one aged 18 to 30 and one aged 80 or older). Overall study outcomes, separate from this receptor: There was a strong correlation between observed TCR beta diversity and the percentage of naive T cells measured by flow cytometry. Compared with the aged group, more naive CD4+ T cells, fewer expanded clones and increased TCR diversity were shown by the long-lived group, suggesting age selection. Estimates of total diversity from one million sequenced T cells were regarded as lower bounds and underestimates. Observed TCR beta diversity per million T cells fell roughly linearly with age, and a significant reduction was already apparent by age approximately 40. The CMV infection status of donors was not known, potentially confounding age-related changes in expanded clonotypes. Since profiling was done on bulk unsorted PBMCs, naive and antigen-experienced compartments could not be conclusively compared.

Library creation used 5' RACE. Sequenced on an Illumina HiSeq 2500. A second PCR of roughly 7 to 11 cycles was performed with a sample-barcoded 5' primer and a J-beta primer mix. A unique molecular identifier was introduced onto each TCR beta cDNA molecule by a template-switch 5' adaptor carrying 12 random nucleotides. At least 2.5 million CDR3-containing paired-end reads were obtained from each sample. First-strand cDNA synthesis was performed from all RNA using the Mint cDNA synthesis kit, with priming by a TRBC-specific oligonucleotide. All cDNA was treated with uracil-DNA glycosylase and then went through a first 18-cycle PCR with the universal primers M1SS and BC2_uni_R. Processing in the source paper ran as follows. Each sample was normalized by randomly selecting 1 million high-quality reads, each carrying a distinct molecular identifier. Instead of being binned into consensus sequences, reads that shared molecular identifiers were thrown out. MiTCR, with a Q25 quality threshold and the strictest error-elimination algorithm, was used for CDR3 identification, clonotype clustering and error correction. A nonparametric unseen species model using Euler transformation provided a lower-bound estimate of total TCR beta diversity. TCRdb itself trimmed the public reads at Q25 with fastp, ran MiXCR and retained productive beta chains. Rows are unified per CDR3 protein, each entry keeping the most common DNA and genes. In this record, the V and J calls reflect TCRdb's handling and not the investigators' own analysis. This sample holds around 790,000 distinct CDR3 sequences; more than 40% were observed only once. Together, the top ten hold about 19% of the sample.

Donors were a few dozen systemically healthy Caucasian individuals from Russia aged roughly 6 to 100 years. Each donor gave about 11 milliliters of peripheral blood, drawn into EDTA-treated Vacutainer tubes. PBMCs were isolated by Ficoll-Paque density-gradient centrifugation, with at least 6.5 million obtained per sample. Trizol reagent was used to extract total RNA from the PBMCs, yielding at least 6 micrograms per sample. The percentages of naive CD45RAhigh/CD27high T cells were determined by flow cytometry on a PBMC aliquot from every donor. The TCR was taken from a man aged 60-69 years in good health. Input material: blood. Here the chain combines TRBV7-2 and TRBJ1-1; 7 central bases correspond to TRBD1. The DNA sequence is TGTGCCAGCAGCTTTAACCGACAGGGAGGCGCTTTCTTT. Its amino acids are CASSFNRQGGAFF.